This is a list of T cell receptor beta chains from one sample in a study of T cells in localized non-small cell lung cancer. The table came from immunoSEQ multiplex PCR; TCRdb's copy has only in-frame clones and leaves some out. The sample has approximately 15,000 clones, nearly 90% seen once. The starting material was peripheral blood mononuclear cells, obtained before any cancer treatment. The receptor set was obtained from a woman aged 35-75 years with stage III lung adenocarcinoma. Both conserved end residues are part of each CDR3. A D gene is named only where the DNA matches it firmly. Not every row has a clone size; where given, it reads once, few, many or a size class.

>TRBD1|TRBV5-1|TRBJ1-5|NA
CASSYDGQGNQPQHF
TGCGCCAGCAGCTACGACGGACAGGGCAATCAGCCCCAGCATTTT
>TRBD1|TRBV19|TRBJ2-1|NA
CASSSQGATYNEQFF
TGTGCCAGTAGTTCCCAGGGGGCTACCTACAATGAGCAGTTCTTC
>NA|TRBV18|TRBJ2-5|NA
CASSSGALWETQYF
TGTGCCAGCTCATCAGGGGCCCTATGGGAGACCCAGTACTTC
>NA|TRBV27|TRBJ2-5|NA
CASSLQGLETQYF
TGTGCCAGCAGCTTACAGGGCTTGGAGACCCAGTACTTC
>TRBD2|TRBV4-1|TRBJ2-3|once
CASSGVAGVRLDTQYF
TGCGCCAGCAGCGGTGTAGCGGGTGTCCGCCTAGATACGCAGTATTTT
>NA|TRBV6-1|TRBJ2-7|NA
CASSELGPPFEQYF
TGTGCCAGCAGTGAACTGGGGCCCCCCTTCGAGCAGTACTTC
>NA|TRBV5-6|TRBJ2-5|NA
CASSLSVETQYF
TGTGCCAGCAGCTTATCAGTAGAGACCCAGTACTTC
>NA|TRBV29-1|TRBJ2-3|once
CSVESRVADTQYF
TGCAGCGTTGAGTCCAGGGTAGCAGATACGCAGTATTTT
>NA|TRBV7-9|TRBJ1-5|NA
CASSLDGGLRPQHF
TGTGCCAGCAGCTTAGACGGGGGGCTGCGGCCCCAGCATTTT
>NA|TRBV9|TRBJ1-2|NA
CASSVAPAKSNYGYTF
TGTGCCAGCAGCGTAGCACCGGCGAAATCTAACTATGGCTACACCTTC
>NA|TRBV5-6|TRBJ1-2|NA
CASSTRYGYTF
TGTGCCAGCTCCACGAGATATGGCTACACCTTC
>NA|TRBV30|TRBJ1-1|NA
CALTLQYFYEAFF
TGTGCCCTGACGCTACAGTACTTTTATGAAGCTTTCTTT
>NA|TRBV25-1|TRBJ1-6|NA
CASSAAGGYNSPLHF
TGTGCCAGCAGTGCGGCGGGCGGGTATAATTCACCCCTCCACTTT
>NA|TRBV30|TRBJ1-2|NA
CAWQPRRIIYGYTF
TGTGCCTGGCAGCCCAGGCGAATTATTTATGGCTACACCTTC
>NA|TRBV7-8|TRBJ2-1|few
CASSLRRGGNNEQFF
TGTGCCAGCAGCTTACGGCGGGGAGGCAACAATGAGCAGTTCTTC
>NA|TRBV19|TRBJ1-1|NA
CASSIRTYQAFF
TGTGCCAGTAGTATCCGGACCTATCAAGCTTTCTTT
>TRBD2|TRBV5-4|TRBJ2-1|NA
CASSRTMLAGIREQFF
TGTGCCAGCAGCCGAACCATGTTAGCGGGGATTCGTGAGCAGTTCTTC
>NA|TRBV5-6|TRBJ1-6|NA
CASSFGGSNNSPLHF
TGTGCCAGCAGCTTTGGGGGTAGCAATAATTCACCCCTCCACTTT
>NA|TRBV28|TRBJ2-2|NA
CASSSRGRGTGELFF
TGTGCCAGCAGTTCCCGTGGCAGAGGGACCGGGGAGCTGTTTTTT
>NA|TRBV4-2|TRBJ1-5|NA
CASSQEFGGRGNQPQHF
TGTGCCAGCAGCCAAGAATTTGGGGGACGTGGCAATCAGCCCCAGCATTTT
>NA|TRBV11-2|TRBJ2-1|once
CASSLATINEQFF
TGTGCCAGCAGCTTGGCGACAATCAATGAGCAGTTCTTC
>NA|TRBV11-3|TRBJ2-5|NA
CASSLDRGQTQYF
TGTGCCAGCAGCTTAGACAGGGGACAGACCCAGTACTTC
>TRBD1|TRBV5-6|TRBJ1-2|few
CASSFYGTGGGGYTF
TGTGCCAGCAGCTTCTATGGGACAGGGGGCGGTGGCTACACCTTC
>NA|TRBV6-1|TRBJ1-5|few
CASVGAPEGQPQHF
TGTGCCAGCGTCGGGGCCCCAGAAGGTCAGCCCCAGCATTTT
>TRBD2|TRBV16|TRBJ2-1|NA
CASSQSIAGPVNEQFF
TGTGCCAGCAGCCAATCGATAGCGGGGCCCGTCAATGAGCAGTTCTTC
>NA|TRBV2|TRBJ1-2|NA
CASSPQESYGYTF
TGTGCCAGCAGTCCTCAGGAAAGCTATGGCTACACCTTC
>NA|TRBV5-6|TRBJ2-3|NA
CASSWAGGATDTQYF
TGTGCCAGCAGCTGGGCAGGTGGGGCCACAGATACGCAGTATTTT
>NA|TRBV5-5|TRBJ2-7|NA
CASSLGDTNSYEQYF
TGTGCCAGCAGCTTGGGGGATACAAATTCCTACGAGCAGTACTTC
>NA|TRBV19|TRBJ2-5|NA
CASSIEETQYF
TGTGCCAGTAGTATTGAGGAGACCCAGTACTTC
>TRBD2|TRBV11-2|TRBJ2-3|NA
CASRTTSASTDTQYF
TGTGCCAGCAGAACAACTAGCGCCAGCACAGATACGCAGTATTTT
>NA|TRBV6-1|TRBJ1-5|few
CASRGPSRQPQHF
TGTGCCAGCAGGGGGCCGAGTAGGCAGCCCCAGCATTTT
>NA|TRBV15|TRBJ2-3|NA
CATSLPGPDTQYF
TGTGCCACCAGCCTTCCGGGCCCAGATACGCAGTATTTT
>NA|TRBV4-2|TRBJ2-3|NA
CASSQEGTGGGTDTQYF
TGTGCCAGCAGCCAAGAAGGAACAGGAGGGGGCACAGATACGCAGTATTTT
>NA|TRBV4-3|TRBJ1-2|few
CASSQESVNGYTF
TGCGCCAGCAGCCAAGAATCGGTCAATGGCTACACCTTC
>NA|TRBV11-3|TRBJ2-3|NA
CASIGVVATDTQYF
TGTGCCAGCATAGGGGTAGTGGCCACAGATACGCAGTATTTT
>TRBD1|TRBV28|TRBJ1-5|NA
CASRSHGQGAQPQHF
TGTGCCAGCAGGTCCCACGGACAGGGGGCACAGCCCCAGCATTTT
>NA|TRBV25-1|TRBJ1-2|NA
CASSEGHNVYGYTF
TGTGCCAGCAGTGAGGGGCACAACGTCTATGGCTACACCTTC
>NA|TRBV25-1|TRBJ1-1|NA
CASSEWGRNTEAFF
TGTGCCAGCAGTGAATGGGGACGGAACACTGAAGCTTTCTTT
>NA|TRBV11-3|TRBJ2-1|NA
CASSASGPAKEQFF
TGTGCCAGCAGCGCCAGCGGGCCTGCGAAAGAGCAGTTCTTC
>NA|TRBV6-1|TRBJ2-6|NA
CASIRLSPGANVLTF
TGTGCCAGCATTAGGTTGAGCCCTGGGGCCAACGTCCTGACTTTC
>NA|TRBV2|TRBJ2-1|NA
CASSVGVNEQFF
TGTGCCAGCAGTGTAGGGGTCAATGAGCAGTTCTTC
>NA|TRBV19|TRBJ1-1|few
CASVAPDWIAFF
TGTGCCAGTGTCGCCCCGGATTGGATCGCTTTCTTT
>TRBD1|TRBV7-2|TRBJ1-6|NA
CASSRALQGTSYNSPLHF
TGTGCCAGCAGCCGTGCATTACAGGGGACTTCGTATAATTCACCCCTCCACTTT
>NA|TRBV5-1|TRBJ1-1|NA
CASSFQAGMNTEAFF
TGCGCCAGCAGCTTCCAGGCGGGGATGAACACTGAAGCTTTCTTT
>NA|TRBV5-4|TRBJ2-3|NA
CASSLAKGRGGDTQYF
TGTGCCAGCAGCTTGGCCAAGGGCAGGGGCGGAGATACGCAGTATTTT
>NA|TRBV30|TRBJ1-4|NA
CAWRPPGYSGEKLFF
TGTGCCTGGAGGCCCCCAGGGTACTCGGGAGAAAAACTGTTTTTT